The 29 T cell receptor beta chains below come from one sample, sequenced in a study of blood T cell repertoires in COVID-19. Repertoires were generated with immunoSEQ multiplex PCR, while TCRdb's copy carries only in-frame clones and drops some. The profile shows 100,000 to 130,000 clones, about 91% of them singletons. Sequencing was done on a sample of peripheral blood. Every receptor here comes from a man in his fifties or sixties with active or convalescent COVID-19.

The chain combines TRBV30 with TRBJ1-1, with D perhaps TRBD1 (6 bases). Trimming stripped 1 base from V and 4 bases from J, with 16 bases between. The CDR3 totals 15 residues. Germline values: CDR1 GTSNPN, CDR2 SVGIG (reference sequence). The CDR3 coding sequence is TGTGCCTGGAGTGCCGGGGAACCAGGGGCCACTGAAGCTTTCTTT. Its translation: CAWSAGEPGATEAFF.

This chain uses TRBV5-1 with TRBJ2-5; the D gene is possibly TRBD1 (5 bases). The germline V and J ends were trimmed by 0 bases and 1 base, with 13 bases remaining between them. The CDR3 loop spans 16 amino acids. CDR1 SGHRS and CDR2 YFSETQ come from the germline V gene. The CDR3 protein is CASSLGGRAVQETQYF. The DNA of the CDR3 is TGCGCCAGCAGCTTGGGGGGCAGGGCCGTCCAAGAGACCCAGTACTTC.

The rearrangement uses TRBV14 and TRBJ2-2; 13 positions agree with TRBD2. J was trimmed by 6 bases and V by 2 bases; bases with no gene match: 6. The germline gives CDR1 SGHDN, CDR2 FVKESK. The CDR3 consists of 17 residues. The CDR3, as DNA: TGTGCCAGCAGCCAATGGACGGGACTAGCGGGACCCGGGGAGCTGTTTTTT. It translates to CASSQWTGLAGPGELFF.

The chain employs TRBV9 and TRBJ1-3, with D uncertain. Trimming removed 0 bases at V and 0 bases at J, with 13 bases between. Germline lookup yields CDR1 SGDLS and CDR2 YYNGEE. The length of the CDR3 is 17 residues. The CDR3 protein is CASSVGYQASSGNTIYF. Here the CDR3 DNA reads TGTGCCAGCAGCGTAGGTTATCAGGCGAGCTCTGGAAACACCATATATTTT.

The gene calls are TRBV19 and TRBJ2-2; a weak D match, TRBD1 (6 bases). This CDR3 contains 16 residues. Germline-derived CDR1 and CDR2 are LNHDA and SQIVND (reference sequence). Between the trimmed V and J ends, which lost 7 bases and 5 bases, there was a span of 20 bases. The CDR3 protein is CASKESPGTKTGELFF. As DNA, the CDR3 is TGTGCCAGTAAGGAGTCACCCGGGACAAAGACCGGGGAGCTGTTTTTT.

V is TRBV2 and J is TRBJ1-1; no definite D call. The CDR3 runs 13 residues. The V gene lost 6 bases and the J gene lost 4 bases, with 12 bases spanning the gap. CDR1 is SNHLY, CDR2 FYNNEI, per germline. The CDR3, as DNA: TGTGCCAGCAGCGGCCCCCGGGGCACTGAAGCTTTCTTT. This codes for CASSGPRGTEAFF.

Here the CDR3 DNA reads TGTGCCAGCAGTTTCCCCCGACAGGACCTCTCCTACAATGAGCAGTTCTTC. Translation gives CASSFPRQDLSYNEQFF. The rearrangement links TRBV28 to TRBJ2-1; maybe TRBD1 (6 bases). The CDR3 is 17 amino acids. Germline assignment: CDR1 MDHEN and CDR2 SYDVKM. V gave up 3 bases and J gave up 0 bases, with 15 bases separating them. The variable domain in full, with the rest retrieved from reference TRBV28 and TRBJ2-1, is DVKVTQSSRYLVKRTGEKVFLECVQDMDHENMFWYRQDPGLGLRLIYFSYDVKMKEKGDIPEGYSVSREKKERFSLILESASTNQTSMYLCASSFPRQDLSYNEQFFGPGTRLTVL.

V usage is TRBV6-6 and J usage is TRBJ2-2, with 13 bases lining up with TRBD2. Trimming cost V 5 bases and J 2 bases; bases outside gene matches: 5. The CDR3 is 17 residues long. Germline V gene data show CDR1 as MNHNY and CDR2 as SVGAGI (reference sequence). Written as DNA, the CDR3 is TGTGCCAGCAGTCGTGGACTAGCGGGAGTTAACACCGGGGAGCTGTTTTTT. This sequence encodes CASSRGLAGVNTGELFF.

V is TRBV7-9 and J is TRBJ2-7, with D possibly matching TRBD1 (6 bases). CDR3 length equals 14 residues. Germline V gives CDR1 SEHNR, CDR2 FQNEAQ (reference sequence). V dropped 4 bases and J dropped 5 bases, with 15 bases sitting between them. The CDR3 DNA sequence: TGTGCCAGCAGCTATCCCAGCAGGGGAGACGAGCAGTACTTC. Protein product: CASSYPSRGDEQYF. The full variable domain, with the rest looked up from reference TRBV7-9 and TRBJ2-7, is DTGVSQNPRHKITKRGQNVTFRCDPISEHNRLYWYRQTLGQGPEFLTYFQNEAQLEKSRLLSDRFSAERPKGSFSTLEIQRTEQGDSAMYLCASSYPSRGDEQYFGPGTRLTVT.

The chain recombines TRBV18 with TRBJ1-1; 9 positions match TRBD1. CDR1 and CDR2 from the germline V gene are KGHSH and LQKENI. The CDR3 consists of 16 residues. The V and J ends lost 3 bases and 4 bases, in that order; junction bases with no gene match: 9. The chain's CDR3 is CASSPVEQGAGTEAFF. The CDR3 coding sequence is TGTGCCAGCTCACCGGTGGAACAGGGGGCGGGCACTGAAGCTTTCTTT.

This chain links TRBV9 with TRBJ2-7; tentative D call: TRBD2 (6 bases). The CDR3 has 14 amino acids. The germline V gene has CDR1 SGDLS and CDR2 YYNGEE. The germline V and J ends were trimmed by 0 bases and 3 bases, with 10 bases remaining between them. CDR3 sequence: CASSVGLVNYEQYF. CDR3 DNA: TGTGCCAGCAGCGTAGGACTAGTGAACTACGAGCAGTACTTC.

The rearrangement uses TRBV6-2 or TRBV6-3 and TRBJ2-7; no definite D call. The CDR3 length is 13 residues. The V gene's germline CDR1 is MNHEY and CDR2 SVGEGT. The V gene lost 4 bases and the J gene lost 2 bases, with 9 bases spanning the gap. This CDR3 reads CASSSPDTYEQYF. The CDR3 nucleotides read TGTGCCAGCAGTTCACCAGATACCTACGAGCAGTACTTC.

This clone was seen just once. The genes are TRBV6-2 or TRBV6-3 and TRBJ2-7; 10 nucleotides align to TRBD2. This CDR3 has 18 amino acids. Unmatched junction bases numbered 13, after V lost 5 bases and J lost 0 bases. Germline-derived CDR1 and CDR2 are MNHEY and SVGEGT. CDR3 region: CASSPTGRTSGSSYEQYF. The CDR3 DNA follows: TGTGCCAGCAGTCCCACAGGGCGGACTAGCGGATCCTCCTACGAGCAGTACTTC.

CDR3 coding DNA: TGTGCCAGCAGCTTGTGGGTTGCAGGGGGCTACGAGCAGTACTTC. Its translation: CASSLWVAGGYEQYF. J is TRBJ2-7 and V is TRBV5-6; 7 bases fit TRBD1. Germline CDR1 SGHDT, CDR2 YYEEEE. With 1 base clipped from V and 3 bases from J, the junction kept 7 bases outside the gene matches. The CDR3 extends over 15 amino acids.

V gene TRBV11-2 combines with J gene TRBJ1-4; D gene ambiguous. Trimming took off 3 bases at V and 0 bases at J, with 5 bases between the two ends. CDR1 is SGHAT and CDR2 is FQNNGV in the germline V gene. This CDR3 spans 14 amino acids. Here the CDR3 reads CASSFTTTNEKLFF. Here the CDR3 DNA reads TGTGCCAGCAGCTTTACTACAACTAATGAAAAACTGTTTTTT.

The chain joins TRBV20-1 to TRBJ2-3; 7 bases fit TRBD1. Looked up from germline, CDR1 is DFQATT and CDR2 is SNEGSKA (reference sequence). V shed 6 bases, J shed 2 bases, and the junction held 8 bases outside the gene matches. The length of the CDR3 is 14 residues. The CDR3 DNA reads as TGCAGTGCAAGTAGGGGACAGACCACAGATACGCAGTATTTT. Encoded protein: CSASRGQTTDTQYF.

This chain joins TRBV4-1 and TRBJ2-2; D is perhaps TRBD2 (5 bases). CDR1 MGHRA and CDR2 YSYEKL come from the germline V gene. The CDR3 length is 16 residues. The V gene lost 1 base and the J gene lost 5 bases, with 14 bases spanning the gap. The CDR3 DNA follows: TGCGCCAGCAGCCAAGCCCCGGGGTTGGGGACCGGGGAGCTGTTTTTT. This encodes CASSQAPGLGTGELFF.

The J gene is TRBJ2-7, the V gene TRBV6-5, with 10 positions matching TRBD1. After removal of 0 bases from V and 3 bases from J, the junction contained 2 bases not matched to a gene. CDR1 and CDR2 from the germline V gene are MNHEY and SVGAGI. This CDR3 is built from 15 residues. Here the CDR3 reads CASSYSGQGNYEQYF. CDR3 bases: TGTGCCAGCAGTTACTCGGGACAGGGGAACTACGAGCAGTACTTC.

This clone was seen a handful of times. The V call is TRBV11-2, the J call TRBJ2-3; 10 nucleotides align to TRBD1. This CDR3 is 15 amino acids long. Germline loops: CDR1 SGHAT, CDR2 FQNNGV. The J segment lost 5 bases and the V segment lost 5 bases, leaving 7 bases of the junction unmatched. The CDR3 DNA sequence: TGTGCCAGCAGCCACGGACAGGGGGATTTAGATACGCAGTATTTT. Translating gives CASSHGQGDLDTQYF.

This chain connects TRBV5-1 to TRBJ2-3; 9 bases match TRBD2. Germline trimming cut 1 base from V and 2 bases from J; bases unmatched to any gene: 8. Germline CDR1 and CDR2: SGHRS and YFSETQ. The CDR3 spans 17 residues. The CDR3 sequence is CASSLFPLAGLTDTQYF. In DNA form, the CDR3 reads TGCGCCAGCAGCTTGTTCCCCCTAGCGGGGCTCACAGATACGCAGTATTTT.

The chain is built from TRBV28 and TRBJ1-2; tentatively, D is TRBD1 (6 bases). CDR3 length: 14 amino acids. The ends were cut back, 10 bases at V and 0 bases at J, with 15 bases in the middle. Germline CDR1 reads MDHEN; CDR2 reads SYDVKM. The CDR3 reads CATVRAGANYGYTF. The CDR3 DNA follows: TGTGCCACGGTGCGGGCAGGGGCTAACTATGGCTACACCTTC.

This clone appeared a single time. The chain is built from TRBV24-1 and TRBJ2-1; TRBD2 matches 12 bases. With V trimmed by 12 bases and J by 8 bases, 4 bases remained unmatched. The CDR3 contains 12 residues. Germline assignment: CDR1 KGHDR and CDR2 SFDVKD. In nucleotides, the CDR3 is TGTGCCGCTAGCGGGAGGGCCCATGAGCAGTTCTTC. It encodes CAASGRAHEQFF.

The V gene is TRBV18, the J gene TRBJ1-5; D unclear. In germline, CDR1 is KGHSH, CDR2 LQKENI. The V end lost 0 bases, the J end lost 2 bases, and 5 bases lay between the germline ends. The length of the CDR3 is 14 residues. CDR3 nucleotide sequence: TGTGCCAGCTCACCACCGGGCGGCAATCAGCCCCAGCATTTT. This encodes CASSPPGGNQPQHF.

In its sample, this clone was seen once. The gene calls are TRBV24-1 and TRBJ2-7; no definite D call. CDR1 and CDR2 (germline): KGHDR, SFDVKD. V lost 9 bases and J 0 bases, leaving 17 bases between the germline ends. The CDR3 is 15 residues long. This chain's CDR3 is CATPPPLLGSYEQYF. CDR3 in DNA: TGTGCCACCCCTCCCCCACTTCTAGGCTCCTACGAGCAGTACTTC.

This clone has just a few counts. V usage is TRBV18 and J usage is TRBJ2-1; possible D gene TRBD1, 6 bases. Germline lookup yields CDR1 KGHSH and CDR2 LQKENI. The CDR3 has 16 residues. With 0 bases removed from V and 2 bases from J, the gap between germline ends came to 11 bases. CDR3 sequence reads: CASSPPTGVAYNEQFF. CDR3 sequence (DNA): TGTGCCAGCTCACCACCGACAGGAGTGGCCTACAATGAGCAGTTCTTC.

V usage is TRBV9 and J usage is TRBJ2-5; TRBD2 matches at 12 bases. Germline assignment: CDR1 SGDLS and CDR2 YYNGEE. This CDR3 is 13 amino acids long. Losses at the gene ends were 7 bases for V and 8 bases for J; bases not matched to a gene: 6. In DNA form, the CDR3 reads TGTGCCAGCGGGGGACTAGCGGGTTTTACCCAGTACTTC. Its translation is CASGGLAGFTQYF.

This clone was detected only a few times. The chain recombines TRBV9 with TRBJ2-7; TRBD1 is a possible D gene (5 bases). Trimming removed 4 bases from V and 6 bases from J, with 8 bases in between. Germline CDR1 SGDLS, CDR2 YYNGEE. This CDR3 has 11 residues. The CDR3 DNA reads as TGTGCCAGCAGCCCAGGGTCCGAGCAGTACTTC. This gives the protein CASSPGSEQYF.

J is TRBJ1-4 and V is TRBV6-5; 11 nucleotides agree with TRBD1. The junction had 1 base not matched to a gene; V was cut back by 0 bases and J by 7 bases. CDR1 and CDR2 from the germline V gene are MNHEY and SVGAGI. This CDR3 is 15 amino acids long. The CDR3 sequence: CASSYSGTGGEKLFF. CDR3 coding DNA: TGTGCCAGCAGTTACTCGGGGACAGGGGGTGAAAAACTGTTTTTT.

CDR3 region: CASSQGIGGNTDTQYF. The CDR3 coding sequence is TGCGCCAGCAGCCAAGGGATCGGGGGAAATACAGATACGCAGTATTTT. The chain combines TRBV4-3 with TRBJ2-3; D perhaps matches TRBD2 (6 bases). Trimming cost V 1 base and J 3 bases, with 14 bases left between them. The V gene's germline CDR1 is LGHNA and CDR2 YSLEER. This CDR3 has 16 residues.